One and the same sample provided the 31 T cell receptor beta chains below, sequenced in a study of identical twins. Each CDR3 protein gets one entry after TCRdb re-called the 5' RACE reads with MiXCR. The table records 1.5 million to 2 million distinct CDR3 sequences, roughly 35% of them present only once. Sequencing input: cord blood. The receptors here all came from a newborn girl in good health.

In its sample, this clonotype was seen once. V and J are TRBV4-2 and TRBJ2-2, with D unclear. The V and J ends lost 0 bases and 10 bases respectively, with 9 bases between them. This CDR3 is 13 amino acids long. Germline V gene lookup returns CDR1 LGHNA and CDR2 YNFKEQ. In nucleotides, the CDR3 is TGTGCCAGCAGCCAAGATCGGATCGCGGAGCTGTTTTTT. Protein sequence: CASSQDRIAELFF.

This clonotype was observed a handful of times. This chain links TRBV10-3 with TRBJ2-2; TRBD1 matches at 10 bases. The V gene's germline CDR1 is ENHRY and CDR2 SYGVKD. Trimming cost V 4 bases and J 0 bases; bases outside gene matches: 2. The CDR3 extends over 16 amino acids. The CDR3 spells CAISGGTGANTGELFF. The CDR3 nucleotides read TGTGCCATCAGTGGAGGGACAGGGGCGAACACCGGGGAGCTGTTTTTT.

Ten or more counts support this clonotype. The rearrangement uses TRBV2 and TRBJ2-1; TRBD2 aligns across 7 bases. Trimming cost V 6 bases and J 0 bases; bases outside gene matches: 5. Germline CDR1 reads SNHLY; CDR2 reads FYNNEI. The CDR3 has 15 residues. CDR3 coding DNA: TGTGCCAGCAGACCGGGACTAAGCTCCTACAATGAGCAGTTCTTC. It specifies CASRPGLSSYNEQFF.

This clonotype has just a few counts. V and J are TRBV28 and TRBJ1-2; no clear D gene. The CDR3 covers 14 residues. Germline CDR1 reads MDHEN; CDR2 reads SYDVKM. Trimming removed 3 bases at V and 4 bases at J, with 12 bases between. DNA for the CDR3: TGTGCCAGCAGTTTTGACTGGGCGGCCTATGGCTACACCTTC. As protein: CASSFDWAAYGYTF.

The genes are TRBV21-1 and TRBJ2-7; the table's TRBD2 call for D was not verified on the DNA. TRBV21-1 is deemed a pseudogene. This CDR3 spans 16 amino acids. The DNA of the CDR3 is TGTGCCAGCACAAAACAGGGGGGACTAGCGACCTACGAGCAGTACTTC. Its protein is CASTKQGGLATYEQYF.

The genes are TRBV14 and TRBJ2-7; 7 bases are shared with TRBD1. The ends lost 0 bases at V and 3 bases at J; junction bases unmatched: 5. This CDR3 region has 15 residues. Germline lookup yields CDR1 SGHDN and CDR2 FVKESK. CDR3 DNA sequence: TGTGCCAGCAGCCAAGAACCGACAGGGATCTACGAGCAGTACTTC. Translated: CASSQEPTGIYEQYF.

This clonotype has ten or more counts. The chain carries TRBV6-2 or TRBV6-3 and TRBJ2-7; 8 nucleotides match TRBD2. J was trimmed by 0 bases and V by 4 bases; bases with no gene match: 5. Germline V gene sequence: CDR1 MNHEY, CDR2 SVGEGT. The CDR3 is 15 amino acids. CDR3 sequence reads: CASSSSGGLSYEQYF. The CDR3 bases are TGTGCCAGCAGTTCGAGCGGGGGCCTCTCCTACGAGCAGTACTTC.

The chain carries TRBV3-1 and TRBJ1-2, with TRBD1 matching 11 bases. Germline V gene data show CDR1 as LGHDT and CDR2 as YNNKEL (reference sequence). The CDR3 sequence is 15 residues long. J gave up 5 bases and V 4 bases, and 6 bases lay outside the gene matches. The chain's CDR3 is CASSPRDRGWYGYTF. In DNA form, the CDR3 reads TGTGCCAGCAGCCCCCGGGACAGGGGGTGGTATGGCTACACCTTC.

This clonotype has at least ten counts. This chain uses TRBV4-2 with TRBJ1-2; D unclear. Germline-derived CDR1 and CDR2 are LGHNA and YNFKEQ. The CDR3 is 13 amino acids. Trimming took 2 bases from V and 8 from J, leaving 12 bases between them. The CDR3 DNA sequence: TGTGCCAGCAGCCAAATTGACTCTCGCGGCTACACCTTC. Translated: CASSQIDSRGYTF.

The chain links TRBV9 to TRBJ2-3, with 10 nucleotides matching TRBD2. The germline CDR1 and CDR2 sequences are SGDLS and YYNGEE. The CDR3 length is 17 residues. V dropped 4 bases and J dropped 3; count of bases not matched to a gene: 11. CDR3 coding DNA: TGTGCCAGCAGCATTGGAGCTAGCGGGAGTGGGACAGATACGCAGTATTTT. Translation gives CASSIGASGSGTDTQYF.

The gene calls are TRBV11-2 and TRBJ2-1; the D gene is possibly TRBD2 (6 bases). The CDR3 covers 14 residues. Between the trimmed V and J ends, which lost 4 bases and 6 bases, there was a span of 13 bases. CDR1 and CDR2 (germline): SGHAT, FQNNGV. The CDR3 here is CASSSLTSTNEQFF. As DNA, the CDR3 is TGTGCCAGCAGCTCCTTAACTAGCACCAATGAGCAGTTCTTC.

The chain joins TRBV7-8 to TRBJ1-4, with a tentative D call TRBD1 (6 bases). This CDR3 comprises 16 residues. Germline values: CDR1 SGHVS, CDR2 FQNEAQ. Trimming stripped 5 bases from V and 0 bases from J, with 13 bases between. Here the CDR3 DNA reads TGTGCCAGCAGCCCGGACAGAGCCGCAACTAATGAAAAACTGTTTTTT. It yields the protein CASSPDRAATNEKLFF.

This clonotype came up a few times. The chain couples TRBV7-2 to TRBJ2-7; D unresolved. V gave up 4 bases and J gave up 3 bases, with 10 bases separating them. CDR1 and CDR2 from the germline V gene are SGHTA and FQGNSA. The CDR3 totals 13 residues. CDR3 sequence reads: CASSWGGYYEQYF. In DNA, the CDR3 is TGTGCCAGCAGCTGGGGTGGGTACTACGAGCAGTACTTC. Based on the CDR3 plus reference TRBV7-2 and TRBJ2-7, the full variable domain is GAGVSQSPSNKVTEKGKDVELRCDPISGHTALYWYRQSLGQGLEFLIYFQGNSAPDKSGLPSDRFSAERTGGSVSTLTIQRTQQEDSAVYLCASSWGGYYEQYFGPGTRLTVT.

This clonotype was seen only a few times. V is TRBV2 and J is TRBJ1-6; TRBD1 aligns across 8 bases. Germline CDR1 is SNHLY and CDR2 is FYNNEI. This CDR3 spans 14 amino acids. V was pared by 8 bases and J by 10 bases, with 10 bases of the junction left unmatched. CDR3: CASHDRGNGSPLHF. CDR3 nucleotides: TGTGCCAGCCACGACAGGGGAAATGGGTCACCCCTCCACTTT.

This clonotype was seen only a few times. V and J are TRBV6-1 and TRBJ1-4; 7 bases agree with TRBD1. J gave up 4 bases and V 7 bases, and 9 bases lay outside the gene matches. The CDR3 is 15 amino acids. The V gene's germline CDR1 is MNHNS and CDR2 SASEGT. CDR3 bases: TGTGCCAGCAACCCCGACAGGGCATTTAATGAAAAACTGTTTTTT. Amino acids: CASNPDRAFNEKLFF.

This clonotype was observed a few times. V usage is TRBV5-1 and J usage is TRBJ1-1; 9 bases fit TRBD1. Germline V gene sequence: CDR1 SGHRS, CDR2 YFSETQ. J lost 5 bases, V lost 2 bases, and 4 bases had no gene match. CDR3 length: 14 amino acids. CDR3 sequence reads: CASSFDRGRTEAFF. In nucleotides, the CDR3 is TGCGCCAGCAGCTTCGACAGGGGGAGAACTGAAGCTTTCTTT.

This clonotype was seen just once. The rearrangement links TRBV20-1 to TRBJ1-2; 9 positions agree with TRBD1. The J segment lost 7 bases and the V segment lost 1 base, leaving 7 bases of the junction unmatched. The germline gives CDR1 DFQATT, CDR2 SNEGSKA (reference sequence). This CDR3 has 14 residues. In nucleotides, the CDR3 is TGCAGTGCTAGAGCCCAACAGGGGGCGGGTGGCTACACCTTC. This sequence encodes CSARAQQGAGGYTF.

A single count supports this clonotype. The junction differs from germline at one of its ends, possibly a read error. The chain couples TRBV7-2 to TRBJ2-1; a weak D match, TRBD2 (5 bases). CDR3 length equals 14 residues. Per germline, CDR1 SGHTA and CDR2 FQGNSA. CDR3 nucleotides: TGTGCCAGCAACTTACGGGGAGCTTACAATGAGCAGTTCTTC. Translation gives CASNLRGAYNEQFF. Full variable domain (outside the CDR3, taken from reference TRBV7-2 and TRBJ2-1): GAGVSQSPSNKVTEKGKDVELRCDPISGHTALYWYRQSLGQGLEFLIYFQGNSAPDKSGLPSDRFSAERTGGSVSTLTIQRTQQEDSAVYLCASNLRGAYNEQFFGPGTRLTVL.

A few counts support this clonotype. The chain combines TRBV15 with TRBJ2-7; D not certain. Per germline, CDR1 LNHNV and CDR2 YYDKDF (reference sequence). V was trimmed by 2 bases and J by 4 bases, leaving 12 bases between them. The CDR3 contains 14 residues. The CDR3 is CATSRRNTLYEQYF. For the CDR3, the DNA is TGTGCCACCAGCAGACGCAACACACTTTACGAGCAGTACTTC.

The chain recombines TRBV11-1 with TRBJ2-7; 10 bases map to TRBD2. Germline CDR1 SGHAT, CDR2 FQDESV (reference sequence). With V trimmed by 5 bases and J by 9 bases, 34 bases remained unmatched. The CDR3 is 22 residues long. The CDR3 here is CASSPLRQDDRLAGFPRLWQYF. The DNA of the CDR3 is TGTGCCAGCAGCCCCCTCCGACAGGATGATCGACTAGCGGGCTTTCCACGGCTATGGCAGTACTTC.

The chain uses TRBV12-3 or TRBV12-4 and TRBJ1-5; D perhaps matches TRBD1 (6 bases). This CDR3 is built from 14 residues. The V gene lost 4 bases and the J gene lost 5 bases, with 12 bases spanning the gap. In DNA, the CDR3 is TGTGCCAGCAGTTCTAACAGGGATTATCAGCCCCAGCATTTT. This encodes CASSSNRDYQPQHF.

Here the CDR3 DNA reads TGTGCCAGCAGCCTGCGGGGCAGCATTGCAACTAATGAAAAACTGTTTTTT. Residues: CASSLRGSIATNEKLFF. The chain couples TRBV7-2 to TRBJ1-4, with D maybe TRBD1 (5 bases). This CDR3 spans 17 amino acids. CDR1 SGHTA and CDR2 FQGNSA come from the germline V gene. The germline V and J ends were trimmed by 5 bases and 0 bases, with 16 bases remaining between them.

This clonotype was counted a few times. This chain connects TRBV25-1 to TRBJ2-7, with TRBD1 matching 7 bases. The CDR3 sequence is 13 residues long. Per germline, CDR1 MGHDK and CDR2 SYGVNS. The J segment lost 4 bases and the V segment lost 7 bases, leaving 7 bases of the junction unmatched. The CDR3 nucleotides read TGTGCCAGCACTCGACAGGGTAGATACGAGCAGTACTTC. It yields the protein CASTRQGRYEQYF.

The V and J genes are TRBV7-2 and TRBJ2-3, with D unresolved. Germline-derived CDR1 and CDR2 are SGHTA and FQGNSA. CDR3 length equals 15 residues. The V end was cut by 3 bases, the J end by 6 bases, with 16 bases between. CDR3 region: CASSFRTAPGDTQYF. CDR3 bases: TGTGCCAGCAGCTTTCGGACCGCCCCCGGGGATACGCAGTATTTT.

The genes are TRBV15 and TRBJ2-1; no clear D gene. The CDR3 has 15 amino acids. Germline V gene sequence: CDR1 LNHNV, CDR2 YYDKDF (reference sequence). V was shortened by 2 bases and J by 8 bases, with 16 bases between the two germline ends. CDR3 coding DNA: TGTGCCACCAGCAGACTCAAGTGGCAGTACGATGAGCAGTTCTTC. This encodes CATSRLKWQYDEQFF.

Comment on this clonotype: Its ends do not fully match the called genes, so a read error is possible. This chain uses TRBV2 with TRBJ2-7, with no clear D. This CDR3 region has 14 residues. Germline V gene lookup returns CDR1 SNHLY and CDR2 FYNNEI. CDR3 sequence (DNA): TGTGCCAGCAGTGTACCGGTGCAGTCCTACGATCAGTACTTC. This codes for CASSVPVQSYDQYF. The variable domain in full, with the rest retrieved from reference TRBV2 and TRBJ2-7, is EPEVTQTPSHQVTQMGQEVILRCVPISNHLYFYWYRQILGQKVEFLVSFYNNEISEKSEIFDDQFSVERPDGSNFTLKIRSTKLEDSAMYFCASSVPVQSYDQYFGPGTRLTVT.

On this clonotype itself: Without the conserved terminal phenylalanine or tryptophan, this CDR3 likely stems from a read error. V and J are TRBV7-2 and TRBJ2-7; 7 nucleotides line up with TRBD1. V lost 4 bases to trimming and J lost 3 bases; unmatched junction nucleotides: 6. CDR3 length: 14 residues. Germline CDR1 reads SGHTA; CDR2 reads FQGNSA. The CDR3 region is CASSSRQGFYEQYS. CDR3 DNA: TGTGCCAGCAGCTCCAGACAGGGTTTCTACGAGCAGTACTCC.

CDR3 region: CSAREKDSSSYNEQFF. CDR3 DNA: TGCAGTGCTAGAGAGAAGGACTCGAGCTCCTACAATGAGCAGTTCTTC. The chain combines TRBV20-1 with TRBJ2-1, with a tentative D call TRBD2 (5 bases). The CDR3 length is 16 residues. Germline V lookup: CDR1 DFQATT, CDR2 SNEGSKA (reference sequence). The V gene lost 0 bases and the J gene lost 0 bases, with 12 bases spanning the gap.

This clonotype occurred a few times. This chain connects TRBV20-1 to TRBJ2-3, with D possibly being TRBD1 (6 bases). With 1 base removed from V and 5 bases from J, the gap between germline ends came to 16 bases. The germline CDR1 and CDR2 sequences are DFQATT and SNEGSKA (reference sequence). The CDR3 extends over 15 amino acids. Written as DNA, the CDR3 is TGCAGTGCTAGAGTCGAGGGCTCCAGGGGAGATACGCAGTATTTT. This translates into CSARVEGSRGDTQYF.

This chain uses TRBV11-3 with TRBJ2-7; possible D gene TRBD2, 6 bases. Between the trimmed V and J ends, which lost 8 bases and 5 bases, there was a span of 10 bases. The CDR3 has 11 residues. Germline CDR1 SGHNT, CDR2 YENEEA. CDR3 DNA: TGTGCCAGCGGGGGGAACGACGAGCAGTACTTC. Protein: CASGGNDEQYF.

CDR3 loop: CASRLDRARTDTQYF. Written as DNA, the CDR3 is TGTGCCAGCAGGCTCGACAGGGCCCGCACAGATACGCAGTATTTT. The V gene is TRBV28, the J gene TRBJ2-3, with 7 bases lining up with TRBD1. Trimming removed 6 bases from V and 1 base from J; junction bases left unmatched: 7. The CDR3 is 15 residues long. Germline values: CDR1 MDHEN, CDR2 SYDVKM.